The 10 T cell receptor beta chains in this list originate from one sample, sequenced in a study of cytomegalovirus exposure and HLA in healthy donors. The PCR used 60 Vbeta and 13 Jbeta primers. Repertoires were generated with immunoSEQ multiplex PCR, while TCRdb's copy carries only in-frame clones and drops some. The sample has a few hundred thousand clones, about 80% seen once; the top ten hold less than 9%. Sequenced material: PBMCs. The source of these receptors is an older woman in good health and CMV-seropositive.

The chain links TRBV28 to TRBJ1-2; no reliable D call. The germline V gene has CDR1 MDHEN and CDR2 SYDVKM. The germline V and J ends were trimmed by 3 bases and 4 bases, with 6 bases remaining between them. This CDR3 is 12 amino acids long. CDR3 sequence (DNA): TGTGCCAGCAGTTTTTCAGTCTATGGCTACACCTTC. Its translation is CASSFSVYGYTF.

DNA of the CDR3: TGCAGCGTTGAAGATCCTTTCGCGCCCTCGGCCCAGTACTTC. Protein product: CSVEDPFAPSAQYF. This rearrangement joins TRBV29-1 to TRBJ2-5; D remains unclear. The germline gives CDR1 SQVTM, CDR2 ANQGSEA. The CDR3 totals 14 residues. Deletions cut 0 bases from V and 9 bases from J, with 17 bases between.

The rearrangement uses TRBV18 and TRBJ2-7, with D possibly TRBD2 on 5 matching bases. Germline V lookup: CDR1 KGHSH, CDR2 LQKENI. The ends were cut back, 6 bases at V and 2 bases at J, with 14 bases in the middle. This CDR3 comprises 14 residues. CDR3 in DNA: TGTGCCAGCTCCAGAGGGAGTGGCCCCTACGAGCAGTACTTC. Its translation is CASSRGSGPYEQYF.

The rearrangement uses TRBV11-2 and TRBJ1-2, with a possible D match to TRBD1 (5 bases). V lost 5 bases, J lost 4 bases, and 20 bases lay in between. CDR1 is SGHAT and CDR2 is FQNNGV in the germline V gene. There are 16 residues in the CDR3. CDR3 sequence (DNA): TGTGCCAGCAGCCCAACCCAGGGTCGGAGGGCCTATGGCTACACCTTC. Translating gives CASSPTQGRRAYGYTF.

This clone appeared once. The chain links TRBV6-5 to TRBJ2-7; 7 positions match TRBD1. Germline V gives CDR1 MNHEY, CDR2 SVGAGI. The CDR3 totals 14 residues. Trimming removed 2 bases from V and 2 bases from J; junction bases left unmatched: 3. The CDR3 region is CASSYDRDTYEQYF. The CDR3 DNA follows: TGTGCCAGCAGTTACGACAGGGATACCTACGAGCAGTACTTC.

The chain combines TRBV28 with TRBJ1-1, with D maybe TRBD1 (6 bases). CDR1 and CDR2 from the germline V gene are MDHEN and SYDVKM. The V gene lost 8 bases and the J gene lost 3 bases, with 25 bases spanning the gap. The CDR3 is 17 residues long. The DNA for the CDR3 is TGTGCCAGCCTAGGCCTCGACCAGGGTAGGGGGTACACTGAAGCTTTCTTT. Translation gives CASLGLDQGRGYTEAFF.

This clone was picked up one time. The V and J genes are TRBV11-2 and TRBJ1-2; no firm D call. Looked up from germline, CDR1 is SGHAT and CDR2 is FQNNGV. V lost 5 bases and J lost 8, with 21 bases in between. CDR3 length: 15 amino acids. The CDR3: CASSTPGEVRGGYTF. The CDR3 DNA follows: TGTGCCAGCAGCACCCCCGGGGAGGTCCGAGGCGGCTACACCTTC.

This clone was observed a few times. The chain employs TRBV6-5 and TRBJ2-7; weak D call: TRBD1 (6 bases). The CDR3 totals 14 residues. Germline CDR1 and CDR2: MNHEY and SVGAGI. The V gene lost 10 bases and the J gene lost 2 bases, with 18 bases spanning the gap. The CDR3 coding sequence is TGTGCCACCACCGTCGGGACATTCCCCTACGAGCAGTACTTC. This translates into CATTVGTFPYEQYF.

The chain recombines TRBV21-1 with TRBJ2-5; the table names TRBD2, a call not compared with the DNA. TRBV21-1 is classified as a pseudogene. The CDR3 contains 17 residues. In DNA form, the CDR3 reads TGTGCCAGCAGCAACGGGACTAGCGGGAGGTCCGGGGAGACCCAGTACTTC. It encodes CASSNGTSGRSGETQYF.

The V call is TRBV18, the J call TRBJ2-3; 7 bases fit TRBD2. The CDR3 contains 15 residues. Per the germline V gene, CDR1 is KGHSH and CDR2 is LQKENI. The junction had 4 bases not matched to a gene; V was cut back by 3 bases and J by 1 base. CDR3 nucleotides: TGTGCCAGCTCACCGTATCGGGGGGGCACAGATACGCAGTATTTT. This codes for CASSPYRGGTDTQYF.